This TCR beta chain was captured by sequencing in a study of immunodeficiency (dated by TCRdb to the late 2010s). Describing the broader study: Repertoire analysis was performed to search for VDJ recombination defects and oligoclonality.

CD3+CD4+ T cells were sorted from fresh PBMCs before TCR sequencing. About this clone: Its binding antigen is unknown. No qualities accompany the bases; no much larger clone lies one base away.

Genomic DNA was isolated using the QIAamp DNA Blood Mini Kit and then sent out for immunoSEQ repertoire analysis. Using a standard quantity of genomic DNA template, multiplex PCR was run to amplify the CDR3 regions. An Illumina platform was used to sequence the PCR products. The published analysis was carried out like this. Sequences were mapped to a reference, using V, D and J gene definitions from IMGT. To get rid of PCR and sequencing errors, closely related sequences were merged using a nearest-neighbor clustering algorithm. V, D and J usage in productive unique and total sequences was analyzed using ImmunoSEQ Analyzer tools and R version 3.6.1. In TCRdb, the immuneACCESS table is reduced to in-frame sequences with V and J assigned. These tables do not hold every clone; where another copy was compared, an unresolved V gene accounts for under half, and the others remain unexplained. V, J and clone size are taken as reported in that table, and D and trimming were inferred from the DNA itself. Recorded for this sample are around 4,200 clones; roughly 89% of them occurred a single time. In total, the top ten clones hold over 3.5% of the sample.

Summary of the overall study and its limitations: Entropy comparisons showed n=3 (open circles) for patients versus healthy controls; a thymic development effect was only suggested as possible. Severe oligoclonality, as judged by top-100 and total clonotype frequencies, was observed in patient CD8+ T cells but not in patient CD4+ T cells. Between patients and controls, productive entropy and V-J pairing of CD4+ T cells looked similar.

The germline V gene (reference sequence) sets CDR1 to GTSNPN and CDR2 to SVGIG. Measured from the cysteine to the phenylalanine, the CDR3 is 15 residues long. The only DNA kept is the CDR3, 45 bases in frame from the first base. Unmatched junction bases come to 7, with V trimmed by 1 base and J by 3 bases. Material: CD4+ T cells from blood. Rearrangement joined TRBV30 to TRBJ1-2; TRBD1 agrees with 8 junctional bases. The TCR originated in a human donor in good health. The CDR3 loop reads CAWSESSGGDYGYTF. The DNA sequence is TGTGCCTGGAGTGAATCGTCAGGGGGCGACTATGGCTACACCTTC.